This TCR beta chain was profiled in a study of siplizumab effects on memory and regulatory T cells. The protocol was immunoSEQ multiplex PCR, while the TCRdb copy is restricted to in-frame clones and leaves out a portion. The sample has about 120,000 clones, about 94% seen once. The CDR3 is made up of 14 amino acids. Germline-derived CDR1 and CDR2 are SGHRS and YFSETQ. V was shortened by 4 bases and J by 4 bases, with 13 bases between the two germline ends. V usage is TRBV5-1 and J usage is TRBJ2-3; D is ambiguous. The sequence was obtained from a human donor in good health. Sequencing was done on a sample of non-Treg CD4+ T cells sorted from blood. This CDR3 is CASSQTTASDTQYF. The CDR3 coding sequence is TGCGCCAGCAGCCAGACCACCGCGTCAGATACGCAGTATTTT.